The 3 T cell receptor beta chains below all came from one sample that was sequenced in a study of shared clonotypes between healthy human individuals. The repertoire was sequenced with immunoSEQ multiplex PCR; TCRdb's copy has only in-frame clones and lacks some. This table holds approximately 1.5 million clones, under 99% found once. The sample taken for sequencing was naive CD4+ T cells sorted from blood. The subset is: CD45RA+ positively selected. All receptors come from a man aged 25-45 years in good health.

The gene calls are TRBV6-1 and TRBJ2-7; D remains unclear. V shed 0 bases and J shed 4 bases, with 10 bases lying between them. This CDR3 is built from 14 residues. Germline loops: CDR1 MNHNS, CDR2 SASEGT. CDR3 residues: CASSEAGRSYEQYF. For the CDR3, the DNA is TGTGCCAGCAGTGAAGCCGGCAGGTCATACGAGCAGTACTTC.

The chain uses TRBV18 and TRBJ2-3; 9 bases agree with TRBD2. CDR1 KGHSH and CDR2 LQKENI come from the germline V gene. V shed 1 base, J shed 2 bases, and the junction held 10 bases outside the gene matches. There are 18 residues in the CDR3. The CDR3 DNA reads TGTGCCAGCTCACCACGACTAGCGGAAGGAAGGTTCACAGATACGCAGTATTTT. Residues: CASSPRLAEGRFTDTQYF.

CDR3 residues: CASSHQTEKNTEAFF. The CDR3 DNA reads as TGTGCCAGCAGCCACCAGACAGAGAAGAACACTGAAGCTTTCTTT. The rearrangement links TRBV7-2 to TRBJ1-1; TRBD1 might be the D (5 bases). The V gene's germline CDR1 is SGHTA and CDR2 FQGNSA. The V end lost 5 bases, the J end lost 1 base, and 14 bases lay between the germline ends. The CDR3 totals 15 residues.